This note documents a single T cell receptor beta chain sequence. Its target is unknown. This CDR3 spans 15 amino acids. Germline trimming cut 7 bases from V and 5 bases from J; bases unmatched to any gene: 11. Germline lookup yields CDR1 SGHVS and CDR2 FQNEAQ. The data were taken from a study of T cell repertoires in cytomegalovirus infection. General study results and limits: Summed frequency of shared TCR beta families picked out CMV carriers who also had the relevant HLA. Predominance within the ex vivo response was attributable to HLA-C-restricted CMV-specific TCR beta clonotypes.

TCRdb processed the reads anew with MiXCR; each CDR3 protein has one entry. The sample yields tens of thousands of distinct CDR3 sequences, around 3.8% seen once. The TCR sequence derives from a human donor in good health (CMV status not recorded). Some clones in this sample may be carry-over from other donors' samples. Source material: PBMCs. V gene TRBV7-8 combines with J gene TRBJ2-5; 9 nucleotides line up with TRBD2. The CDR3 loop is CASISGLAGFETQYF. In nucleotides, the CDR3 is TGTGCCAGCATCTCGGGGCTAGCGGGGTTTGAGACCCAGTACTTC.